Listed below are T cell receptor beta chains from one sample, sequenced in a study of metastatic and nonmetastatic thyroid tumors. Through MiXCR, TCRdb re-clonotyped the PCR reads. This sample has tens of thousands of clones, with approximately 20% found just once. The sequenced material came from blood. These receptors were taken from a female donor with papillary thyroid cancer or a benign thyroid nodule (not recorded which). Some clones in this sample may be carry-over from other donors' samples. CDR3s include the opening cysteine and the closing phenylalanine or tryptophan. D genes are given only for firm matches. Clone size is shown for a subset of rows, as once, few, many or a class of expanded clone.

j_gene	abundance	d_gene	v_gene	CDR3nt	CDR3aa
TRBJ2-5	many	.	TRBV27	TGTGCCAGCAGTTTATATAGGGGGGCAGAGACCCAGTACTTC	CASSLYRGAETQYF
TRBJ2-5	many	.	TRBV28	TGTGCCAGCAGTGAAGCTGGGGGCGTAGAGACCCAGTACTTC	CASSEAGGVETQYF
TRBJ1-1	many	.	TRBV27	TGTGCCAGCAGTGACACAGGCGAAATGAACACTGAAGCTTTCTTT	CASSDTGEMNTEAFF
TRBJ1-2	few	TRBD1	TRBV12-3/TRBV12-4	TGTGCCAGCAGTTTGGGGACAGGCGAGCTTGGCTACACCTTC	CASSLGTGELGYTF
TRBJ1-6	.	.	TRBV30	TGTGCCTGGTCGCCGGGGGGTTGGTCACCCATCCACTTT	CAWSPGGWSPIHF
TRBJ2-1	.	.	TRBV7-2	TGTGCCAGCAGCTTAGGCCCAAGGTGCAATGAGCGGTTCTTC	CASSLGPRCNERFF
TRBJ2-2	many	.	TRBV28	TGTGCCAGCAGTAGAGGGATATCCGCGAACACCGGGGAGCTGTTTTTT	CASSRGISANTGELFF
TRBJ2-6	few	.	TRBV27	TGTGCCATCAGTTTAGCAACTCCCCTCTCTGGGTCCAACGTCCTGACTTTC	CAISLATPLSGSNVLTF
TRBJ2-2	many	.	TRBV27	TGTGCCAGCAGTTTCTGGGGGCGAACCGGGGAGCTGTTTTTT	CASSFWGRTGELFF
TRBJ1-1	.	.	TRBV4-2	TGTGCCAGCAGCCAAGATCACGGTGTGAGCACTGAAGCTGTCTTT	CASSQDHGVSTEAVF
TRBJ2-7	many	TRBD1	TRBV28	TGTGCCAGCAGTCCCGTTGACAGGGTCAACTCCTACGAGCAGTACTTC	CASSPVDRVNSYEQYF
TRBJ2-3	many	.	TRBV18	TGTGCCAGCTCACCACCCGGGACCCAGGATACGCAGTATTTT	CASSPPGTQDTQYF
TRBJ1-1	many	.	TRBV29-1	TGCAGCGTCGCCCCCAGAGAGACCACTGAAGCTTTCTTT	CSVAPRETTEAFF
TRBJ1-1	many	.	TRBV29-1	TGCAGCGTTGATCAAGTGGGGGGCAGGGGGAACACTGAAGCTTTCTTT	CSVDQVGGRGNTEAFF
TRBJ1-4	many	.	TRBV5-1	TGCGCCAGCAGCCAGCAGGACCCCGCCGGGGAAAAACTGTTTTTT	CASSQQDPAGEKLFF
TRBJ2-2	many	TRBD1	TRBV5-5	TGTGCCAGCAGCTTACAGGGGTCCGGGGAGCTGTTTTTT	CASSLQGSGELFF
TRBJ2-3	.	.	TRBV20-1	TGCAGTGCAACGACGACCCTACGGATGTTAGATACGCAGTATTTT	CSATTTLRMLDTQYF
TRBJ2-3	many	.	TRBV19	TGTGCCAGTAGTAAGGATCCCGCAGGGGGCACAGATACGCAGTATTTT	CASSKDPAGGTDTQYF